This entry lists 6 T cell receptor beta chains sequenced from one sample in a study of cytomegalovirus exposure and HLA in healthy donors. Primers included in the PCR were 60 Vbeta and 13 Jbeta primers. This table comes from immunoSEQ multiplex PCR, and its TCRdb copy is limited to in-frame clones, with some not included. The table lists around 160,000 clones, about three quarters of them singletons. Material for sequencing was PBMCs. Every receptor here comes from a man aged 35-49 years in good health and CMV-seropositive.

This chain links TRBV28 with TRBJ2-6; 7 nucleotides match TRBD1. The CDR3 contains 15 residues. Unmatched junction bases numbered 3, after V lost 5 bases and J lost 2 bases. Germline assignment: CDR1 MDHEN and CDR2 SYDVKM. This chain's CDR3 is CASSPTGAGANVLTF. As DNA, the CDR3 is TGTGCCAGCAGTCCAACAGGGGCTGGGGCCAACGTCCTGACTTTC.

The chain recombines TRBV14 with TRBJ2-1; maybe TRBD2 (6 bases). Per the germline V gene, CDR1 is SGHDN and CDR2 is FVKESK. This CDR3 region has 16 residues. V gave up 4 bases and J gave up 2 bases, with 15 bases separating them. The CDR3 reads CASSRPGKRAYNEQFF. In nucleotides, the CDR3 is TGTGCCAGCAGCCGGCCCGGGAAGCGGGCCTACAATGAGCAGTTCTTC.

The chain uses TRBV7-2 and TRBJ2-7, with D possibly TRBD1 on 5 matching bases. Germline lookup yields CDR1 SGHTA and CDR2 FQGNSA. The V gene lost 6 bases and the J gene lost 3 bases, with 15 bases spanning the gap. The CDR3 runs 14 residues. The CDR3 sequence: CASSRIQGGYEQYF. DNA of the CDR3: TGTGCCAGCAGTCGGATTCAGGGCGGCTACGAGCAGTACTTC. The full variable domain, in which reference TRBV7-2 and TRBJ2-7 provide the parts outside the CDR3, is GAGVSQSPSNKVTEKGKDVELRCDPISGHTALYWYRQSLGQGLEFLIYFQGNSAPDKSGLPSDRFSAERTGGSVSTLTIQRTQQEDSAVYLCASSRIQGGYEQYFGPGTRLTVT.

The V call is TRBV5-1, the J call TRBJ2-5, with D maybe TRBD1 (5 bases). Judging by the DNA end, TRBJ2-7 fits better; the J call may be wrong. Germline assignment: CDR1 SGHRS and CDR2 YFSETQ. This CDR3 is 14 amino acids long. CDR3 amino acids: CASSLVDTSYEQYF. The CDR3 coding sequence is TGCGCCAGCAGCTTGGTGGACACTTCCTACGAGCAGTACTTC.

V usage is TRBV9 and J usage is TRBJ2-5; 8 bases match TRBD1. Germline CDR1 reads SGDLS; CDR2 reads YYNGEE. The CDR3 totals 15 residues. Trimming cost V 0 bases and J 4 bases; bases outside gene matches: 5. The CDR3 protein is CASSVAGGRGETQYF. CDR3 sequence (DNA): TGTGCCAGCAGCGTAGCAGGGGGCAGGGGAGAGACCCAGTACTTC.

This clone is a singleton in its sample. This chain links TRBV4-1 with TRBJ1-1, with D possibly TRBD1 on 6 matching bases. Germline values: CDR1 MGHRA, CDR2 YSYEKL. This CDR3 region has 15 residues. V was pared by 1 base and J by 5 bases, with 14 bases between. This CDR3 reads CASSQGGGRRTEAFF. For the CDR3, the DNA is TGCGCCAGCAGCCAAGGGGGGGGCCGAAGGACTGAAGCTTTCTTT.